The source of this TCR beta chain is a study of T cell repertoires in cytomegalovirus infection. Via MiXCR, TCRdb re-called the reads, giving one row per CDR3 protein. The data show approximately 100,000 distinct CDR3 sequences, around 45% seen once. The CDR3 totals 12 residues. In germline, CDR1 is MNHEY, CDR2 SVGAGI. V was trimmed by 4 bases and J by 5 bases, leaving 8 bases between them. A word on this clonotype: The antigen remains undetermined.

The V gene is TRBV6-5, the J gene TRBJ1-1; D possibly corresponds to TRBD1 (5 bases). This TCR derives from a human donor in good health (CMV status not recorded). Some clones in this sample may be carry-over from other donors' samples. The sequencing here drew on CD8+ T cells from cultured PBMCs, taken from culture after CMV antigen stimulation. The CDR3 DNA reads TGTGCCAGCAGTTCAAAGGGGACTGAAGCTTTCTTT. Protein: CASSSKGTEAFF.